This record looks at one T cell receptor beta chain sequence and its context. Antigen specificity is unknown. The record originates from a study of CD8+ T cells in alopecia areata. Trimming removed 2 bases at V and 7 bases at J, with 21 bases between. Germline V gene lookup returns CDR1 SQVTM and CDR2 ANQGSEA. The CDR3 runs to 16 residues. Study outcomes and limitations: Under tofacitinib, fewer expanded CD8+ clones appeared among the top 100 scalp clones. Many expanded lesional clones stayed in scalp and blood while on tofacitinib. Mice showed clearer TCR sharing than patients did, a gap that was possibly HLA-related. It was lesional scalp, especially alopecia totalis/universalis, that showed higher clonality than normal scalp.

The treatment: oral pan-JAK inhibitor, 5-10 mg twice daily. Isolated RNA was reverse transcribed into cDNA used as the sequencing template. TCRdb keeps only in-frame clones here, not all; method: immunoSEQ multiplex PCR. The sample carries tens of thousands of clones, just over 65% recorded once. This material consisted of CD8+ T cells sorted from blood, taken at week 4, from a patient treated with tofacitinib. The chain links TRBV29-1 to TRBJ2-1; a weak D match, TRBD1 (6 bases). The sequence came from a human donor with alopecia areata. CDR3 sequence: CSVELTGSASLNEQFF. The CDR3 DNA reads TGCAGCGTTGAATTAACAGGGTCGGCCTCGTTAAATGAGCAGTTCTTC.